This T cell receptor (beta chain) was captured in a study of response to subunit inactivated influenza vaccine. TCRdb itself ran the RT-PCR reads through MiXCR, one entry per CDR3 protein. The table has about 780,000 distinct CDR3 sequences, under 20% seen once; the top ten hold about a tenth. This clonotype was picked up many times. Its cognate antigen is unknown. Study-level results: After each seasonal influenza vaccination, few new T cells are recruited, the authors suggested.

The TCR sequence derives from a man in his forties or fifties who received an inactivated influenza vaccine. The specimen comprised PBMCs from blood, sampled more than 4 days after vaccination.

The CDR3 is CASSSSGANVLTF. For the CDR3, the DNA is TGTGCCAGCAGCTCGTCTGGGGCCAACGTCCTGACTTTC. This chain uses TRBV12-3 or TRBV12-4 with TRBJ2-6; D not certain. V lost 6 bases and J 1 base, leaving 4 bases between the germline ends. The CDR3 is made up of 13 amino acids.